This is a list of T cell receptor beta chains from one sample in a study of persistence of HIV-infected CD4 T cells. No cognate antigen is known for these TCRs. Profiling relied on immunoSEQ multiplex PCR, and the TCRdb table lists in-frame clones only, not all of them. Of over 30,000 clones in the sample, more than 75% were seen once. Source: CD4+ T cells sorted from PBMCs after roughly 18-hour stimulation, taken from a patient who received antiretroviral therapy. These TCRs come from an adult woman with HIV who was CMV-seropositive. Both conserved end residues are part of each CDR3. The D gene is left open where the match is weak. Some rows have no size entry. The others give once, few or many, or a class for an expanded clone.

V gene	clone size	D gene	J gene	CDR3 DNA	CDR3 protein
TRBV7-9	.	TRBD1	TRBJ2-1	TGTGCCAGCAGCCCGTCCGGGACAGGCTACAATGAGCAGTTCTTC	CASSPSGTGYNEQFF
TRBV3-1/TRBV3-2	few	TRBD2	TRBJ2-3	TGTGCCAGCAGCCAAGTAGCGGGGGTAAAAGATACGCAGTATTTT	CASSQVAGVKDTQYF
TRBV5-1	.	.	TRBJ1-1	TGCGCCCGCAGCTTGGGGGCGGGGGTTCGTTACTCTGAAGCTTTCTTT	CARSLGAGVRYSEAFF
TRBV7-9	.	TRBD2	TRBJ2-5	TGTGCCAGCAGCCTTCTCGGGACTAGCGGGGGGAGACAAGAGACCCAGTACTTC	CASSLLGTSGGRQETQYF
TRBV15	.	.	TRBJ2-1	TGTGCCACCAGCAGAGTCCCCGGACCCCAGTTCTTC	CATSRVPGPQFF
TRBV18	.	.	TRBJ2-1	TGTGCCAGCTCACCACGGGTCCCTCAACCGGGCTCCTACAATGAGCAGTTCTTC	CASSPRVPQPGSYNEQFF
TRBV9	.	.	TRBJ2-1	TGTGCCAGCGGGGGCGCATCCGCCGATGAGCAGTTCTTC	CASGGASADEQFF
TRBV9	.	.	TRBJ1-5	TGTGCCAGCAGCCAGGGACCCAATCAGCCCCAGCATTTT	CASSQGPNQPQHF
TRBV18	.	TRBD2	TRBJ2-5	TGTGCCAGCTCACCCATCACTAGCGGGAGAATAAAGACCCAGTACTTC	CASSPITSGRIKTQYF
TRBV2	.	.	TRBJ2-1	TGTGCCAGCAGTGACTTTTACAGTGAGCAGTTCTTC	CASSDFYSEQFF
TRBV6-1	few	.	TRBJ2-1	TGTGCCAGCAGTGAAAGGGCAAATCCCCGGACAGAGCAGTTCTTC	CASSERANPRTEQFF
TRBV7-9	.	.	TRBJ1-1	TGTGCCAGCAAACGCGAGGGTTGGGACACTGAAGCTTTCTTT	CASKREGWDTEAFF
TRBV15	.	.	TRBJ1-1	TGTGCCACCAGCAGAGGGGACAACACTGAAGCTTTCTTT	CATSRGDNTEAFF
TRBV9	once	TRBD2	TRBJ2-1	TGTGCCAGCAGCGTAGGGGGACTAGCGGGAATGAAGCAGTTCTTC	CASSVGGLAGMKQFF
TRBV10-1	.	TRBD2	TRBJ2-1	TGCGCCAGCAGTGAGTCGACGGGAACTAGCGGGGTAAGGAATGAGCAGTTCTTC	CASSESTGTSGVRNEQFF
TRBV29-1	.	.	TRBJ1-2	TGCAGCGTCAGACAGCCCGCGGACTATGGCTACACCTTC	CSVRQPADYGYTF
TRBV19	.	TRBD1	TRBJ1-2	TGTGCCAGTAGTATCCCAGGACAGGGAAGTTATGGCTACACCTTC	CASSIPGQGSYGYTF
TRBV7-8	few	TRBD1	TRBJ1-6	TGTGCCAGCAGGGGACAGGGGGACTCACCCCTCCACTTT	CASRGQGDSPLHF
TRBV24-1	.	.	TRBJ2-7	TGTGCCACCAGTGGTTCAGGGGGGGACTACGAGCAGTACTTC	CATSGSGGDYEQYF
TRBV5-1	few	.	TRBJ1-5	TGCGCCAGCAGCTTTGGGACACCAGATCAGCCCCAGCATTTT	CASSFGTPDQPQHF
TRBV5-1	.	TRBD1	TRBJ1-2	TGCGCCAGCAGCTCGGAGTTAACTAGGACAGGGGCCGGCTACACCTTC	CASSSELTRTGAGYTF
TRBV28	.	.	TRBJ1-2	TGTGCCAGCAGTTCGACATTTAACTATGGCTACACCTTC	CASSSTFNYGYTF
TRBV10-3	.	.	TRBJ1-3	TGTGCCATCAGTCACCGGGACAAGGGAAACACCATATATTTT	CAISHRDKGNTIYF
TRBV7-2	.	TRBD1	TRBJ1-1	TGTGCCAGCAGCTTCGGGACAGCTCTGAACACTGAAGCTTTCTTT	CASSFGTALNTEAFF
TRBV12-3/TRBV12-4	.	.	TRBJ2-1	TGTGCCAGCAGTTTACTGCGGGTGGAGCAGTTCTTC	CASSLLRVEQFF
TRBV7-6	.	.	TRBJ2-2	TGTGCCAGCAGCTCCTTGCGGGCAGGGAACACCGGGGAGCTGTTTTTT	CASSSLRAGNTGELFF
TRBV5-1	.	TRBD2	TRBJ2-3	TGCGCCAGCAGCTTCTCGAGCGGGGCCACAGATACGCAGTATTTT	CASSFSSGATDTQYF
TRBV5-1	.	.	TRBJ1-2	TGCGCCAGCAGTGCGTATCGGGCCTTAACCGATCCTAACTATGGCTACACCTTC	CASSAYRALTDPNYGYTF
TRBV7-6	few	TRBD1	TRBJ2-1	TGTGCCAGCAGCTTAGCGCAGCTCCCTTGGGACAGGGCTCATAATGAGCAGTTCTTC	CASSLAQLPWDRAHNEQFF
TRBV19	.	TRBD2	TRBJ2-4	TGTGCCAGTAGTTTAGATAGCGGGCTGGCCCAAAACATTCAGTACTTC	CASSLDSGLAQNIQYF
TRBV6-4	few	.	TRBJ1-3	TGTGCCAGCAGTGACTCCCGTTACTCTGGAAACACCATATATTTT	CASSDSRYSGNTIYF
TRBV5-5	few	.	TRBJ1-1	TGTGCCAGCAGCTTGGGTCCGGGGGCTTTCTTT	CASSLGPGAFF
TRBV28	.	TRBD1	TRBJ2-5	TGTGCCAGCAGACCGACAGGGGTGAGCCAAGAGACCCAGTACTTC	CASRPTGVSQETQYF
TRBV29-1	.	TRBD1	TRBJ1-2	TGCAGCGTCGGGACAGGGGTTGGGTATGGCTACACCTTC	CSVGTGVGYGYTF
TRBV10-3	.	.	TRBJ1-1	TGTGCCATCAGCCCAAATACTCGGGGGACTGAAGCTTTCTTT	CAISPNTRGTEAFF